Listed below are T cell receptor beta chains from one sample, sequenced in a study of OX40 agonist ivuxolimab in advanced cancers. Assay: immunoSEQ multiplex PCR; the TCRdb copy retains only in-frame clones and omits some. This sample yields 30,000 to 40,000 clones, of which more than 75% are seen a single time; around a quarter belongs to the top ten. The source was CD4+ or CD8+ T cells sorted from blood, collected in a trial of the OX40 agonist ivuxolimab. The source is an adult with an advanced solid tumor such as melanoma, head and neck, liver or kidney cancer. CDR3s include the opening cysteine and the closing phenylalanine or tryptophan. The D gene is left open where the match is weak. Some rows have no size entry. The others give once, few or many, or a class for an expanded clone.

>-|TRBV6-5|TRBJ1-6|few
CASSYSVTGDSPLHF
TGTGCCAGCAGTTACTCTGTGACGGGAGATTCACCCCTCCACTTT
>TRBD2|TRBV9|TRBJ2-1|-
CASSVLVGGDKTNEQFF
TGTGCCAGCAGCGTATTAGTCGGGGGGGACAAGACCAATGAGCAGTTCTTC
>-|TRBV4-1|TRBJ1-2|-
CASSQVPGHYGYTF
TGCGCCAGCAGCCAAGTCCCGGGACACTATGGCTACACCTTC
>-|TRBV19|TRBJ1-2|-
CASSIGQRHYGYTF
TGTGCCAGTAGTATAGGCCAGCGACACTATGGCTACACCTTC
>-|TRBV9|TRBJ1-1|-
CASSVTGSVGTEAFF
TGTGCCAGCAGCGTTACGGGATCGGTGGGCACTGAAGCTTTCTTT
>-|TRBV5-1|TRBJ1-1|-
CASSLEGRRTEAFF
TGCGCCAGCAGCTTGGAAGGGAGACGGACTGAAGCTTTCTTT
>TRBD2|TRBV9|TRBJ2-1|few
CASSVGLAVWLDEQFF
TGTGCCAGCAGCGTTGGACTAGCAGTTTGGTTGGATGAGCAGTTCTTC
>-|TRBV9|TRBJ1-6|-
CASSVGGARDNSPLHF
TGTGCCAGCAGCGTAGGAGGGGCCAGGGATAATTCACCCCTCCACTTT
>-|TRBV10-2|TRBJ2-5|-
CASSEMKGGTQYF
TGCGCCAGCAGTGAGATGAAGGGGGGGACCCAGTACTTC
>-|TRBV5-8|TRBJ2-2|-
CASSWDGSNTGELFF
TGTGCCAGCAGCTGGGACGGATCGAACACCGGGGAGCTGTTTTTT
>-|TRBV5-1|TRBJ2-5|-
CASSLGRGARETQYF
TGCGCCAGCAGCTTGGGTCGGGGGGCGCGGGAGACCCAGTACTTC
>-|TRBV7-7|TRBJ2-5|few
CASSPGRQFQETQYF
TGTGCCAGCAGCCCTGGTAGGCAGTTCCAAGAGACCCAGTACTTC
>-|TRBV7-6|TRBJ1-5|-
CASSLAVGGGQPQHF
TGTGCCAGCAGCTTAGCAGTAGGGGGAGGTCAGCCCCAGCATTTT
>TRBD2|TRBV28|TRBJ2-7|-
CASSFSLAGLTYEQYF
TGTGCCAGCAGTTTCTCCTTAGCGGGGTTGACCTACGAGCAGTACTTC
>TRBD1|TRBV6-6|TRBJ2-7|-
CASSLTGAPGEQYF
TGTGCCAGCAGCCTGACAGGGGCTCCAGGCGAGCAGTACTTC
>TRBD1|TRBV5-4|TRBJ2-1|few
CASSDPGQGKRDEQFF
TGTGCCAGCAGCGACCCGGGACAGGGTAAGAGAGATGAGCAGTTCTTC
>-|TRBV11-3|TRBJ2-1|-
CASSSVDNEQFF
TGTGCCAGCAGCTCGGTAGACAATGAGCAGTTCTTC
>TRBD1|TRBV7-2|TRBJ2-1|-
CASSGGTGGIGEQFF
TGTGCCAGCAGCGGCGGGACAGGGGGCATTGGTGAGCAGTTCTTC
>-|TRBV30|TRBJ1-2|-
CAWSQGQGYTF
TGTGCCTGGAGTCAGGGGCAAGGCTACACCTTC
>-|TRBV10-2|TRBJ1-1|-
CASRGNTEAFF
TGCGCCAGCAGGGGGAACACTGAAGCTTTCTTT
>-|TRBV5-1|TRBJ2-4|-
CASSLELIGVKNIQYF
TGCGCCAGCAGCTTGGAATTGATAGGGGTTAAAAACATTCAGTACTTC
>TRBD2|TRBV27|TRBJ2-1|few
CASRAGLAGGYNEQFF
TGTGCCAGCAGAGCGGGACTAGCGGGGGGGTACAATGAGCAGTTCTTC
>-|TRBV2|TRBJ1-4|-
CASRTGYTNEKLFF
TGTGCCAGCAGAACAGGGTATACTAATGAAAAACTGTTTTTT
>TRBD1|TRBV7-2|TRBJ2-7|-
CASSLGDSYYEQYF
TGTGCCAGCAGCTTAGGGGACAGTTACTACGAGCAGTACTTC
>-|TRBV30|TRBJ2-5|-
CAWLGGAGQYF
TGTGCCTGGCTGGGGGGGGCCGGCCAGTACTTC